These T cell receptor beta chains were read from a single sample in a study of cytomegalovirus exposure and HLA in healthy donors. The repertoire was sequenced with immunoSEQ multiplex PCR; TCRdb's copy has only in-frame clones and lacks some. The data hold tens of thousands of clones, with approximately 80% observed a single time. Sequencing input: PBMCs. These receptors were collected from a woman younger than 30 in good health and CMV-seropositive. CDR3s include the opening cysteine and the closing phenylalanine or tryptophan. The D gene is left open where the match is weak. Clone sizes are given selectively: once, few, many, or a class where the clone is expanded.

v_call	d_call	clone_size	j_call	cdr3_length	cdr3_aa	cdr3_nt
TRBV18	TRBD2	.	TRBJ2-5	16	CASSPLLLAGEETQYF	TGTGCCAGCTCACCTCTCCTACTAGCGGGTGAAGAGACCCAGTACTTC
TRBV5-4	.	.	TRBJ2-3	16	CASSLDPGPRGNTQYF	TGTGCCAGCAGCTTGGACCCGGGACCGCGGGGAAATACGCAGTATTTT
TRBV10-3	.	.	TRBJ1-4	18	CAISETLPGGATNEKLFF	TGTGCCATCAGTGAAACCCTGCCCGGGGGAGCAACTAATGAAAAACTGTTTTTT
TRBV7-2	TRBD1	few	TRBJ1-1	15	CASSFMTGMNTEAFF	TGTGCCAGCAGCTTTATGACAGGGATGAACACTGAAGCTTTCTTT
TRBV15	TRBD2	few	TRBJ2-3	17	CATSSPASAGLTDTQYF	TGTGCCACCAGCAGCCCGGCTTCAGCGGGACTCACAGATACGCAGTATTTT
TRBV4-3	.	.	TRBJ2-7	14	CASSQVPGHYEQYF	TGCGCCAGCAGCCAAGTCCCAGGCCACTACGAGCAGTACTTC
TRBV29-1	TRBD2	.	TRBJ2-7	16	CSVEGLAGGSLNEQYF	TGCAGCGTTGAAGGGCTAGCGGGCGGCAGTCTTAACGAGCAGTACTTC
TRBV7-9	TRBD1	.	TRBJ1-4	15	CAGGTVEATNEKLFF	TGTGCCGGAGGGACAGTCGAGGCAACTAATGAAAAACTGTTTTTT
TRBV7-2	TRBD2	.	TRBJ2-5	14	CASSLAGRGETQYF	TGTGCCAGCAGCTTAGCGGGGCGGGGGGAGACCCAGTACTTC
TRBV18	.	.	TRBJ1-1	15	CASSPIPRGNTEAFF	TGTGCCAGCTCACCCATTCCCAGGGGGAACACTGAAGCTTTCTTT
TRBV4-1	.	.	TRBJ1-1	14	CASSQLTENTEAFF	TGCGCCAGCAGCCAACTGACAGAGAACACTGAAGCTTTCTTT
TRBV9	.	.	TRBJ2-7	16	CASSASRGVSSYEQYF	TGTGCCAGCAGCGCCTCCCGCGGGGTAAGCTCCTACGAGCAGTACTTC
TRBV5-1	.	.	TRBJ2-6	17	CASSLLNQGSGANVLTF	TGCGCCAGCAGCTTACTGAACCAGGGCTCTGGGGCCAACGTCCTGACTTTC
TRBV6-6	.	once	TRBJ2-7	14	CASSYYGMTYEQYF	TGTGCCAGCAGTTACTACGGGATGACCTACGAGCAGTACTTC
TRBV28	.	few	TRBJ1-6	14	CASSLRTYNSPLHF	TGTGCCAGCAGTTTACGGACATATAATTCACCCCTCCACTTT
TRBV7-2	TRBD2	few	TRBJ2-1	18	CASSLLGRALAGGLEQFF	TGTGCCAGCAGCTTACTTGGCCGAGCGCTAGCGGGGGGCCTAGAGCAGTTCTTC
TRBV15	.	.	TRBJ1-6	14	CATSPGPPNSPLHF	TGTGCCACCAGCCCAGGGCCGCCAAATTCACCCCTCCACTTT
TRBV6-5	.	.	TRBJ2-6	15	CASSLSYSGANVLTF	TGTGCCAGCAGTCTAAGTTACTCTGGGGCCAACGTCCTGACTTTC
TRBV29-1	.	.	TRBJ2-1	17	CSVEDGHLLSSYNEQFF	TGCAGCGTTGAAGACGGACACCTCCTGAGCTCCTACAATGAGCAGTTCTTC
TRBV7-8	TRBD1	.	TRBJ2-7	15	CASSSRQGPAHEQYF	TGTGCCAGCAGCTCTAGACAGGGCCCTGCCCACGAGCAGTACTTC
TRBV5-1	.	.	TRBJ2-3	15	CASGRSGGSTDTQYF	TGCGCCAGCGGACGAAGCGGAGGCAGCACAGATACGCAGTATTTT
TRBV5-1	.	few	TRBJ1-2	16	CASSLEGAGYNYGYTF	TGCGCCAGCAGCTTAGAAGGGGCTGGATATAACTATGGCTACACCTTC
TRBV7-2	.	few	TRBJ2-7	11	CASSFTYEQYF	TGTGCCAGCAGCTTCACCTACGAGCAGTACTTC
TRBV28	.	.	TRBJ2-6	14	CASGLISGANVLTF	TGTGCCAGCGGACTGATCTCTGGGGCCAACGTCCTGACTTTC
TRBV4-2	.	.	TRBJ2-1	12	CASSQGGDLQFF	TGTGCCAGCAGCCAAGGGGGGGACTTGCAGTTCTTC
TRBV2	TRBD1	.	TRBJ2-1	15	CATTKQGDSYNEQFF	TGTGCCACCACGAAACAGGGGGATTCCTACAATGAGCAGTTCTTC
TRBV5-1	.	.	TRBJ2-1	14	CASSHRDSYNEQFF	TGCGCCAGCAGCCACAGGGACTCCTACAATGAGCAGTTCTTC
TRBV5-4	TRBD1	.	TRBJ1-3	17	CASSIGTGPLSGNTIYF	TGTGCCAGCAGCATAGGGACAGGGCCTCTCTCTGGAAACACCATATATTTT
TRBV5-6	TRBD2	.	TRBJ2-3	16	CASSLAGGGSTDTQYF	TGTGCCAGCAGCTTGGCTGGCGGGGGGTCCACAGATACGCAGTATTTT
TRBV6-6	.	.	TRBJ2-7	15	CASSYPSPRGYEQYF	TGTGCCAGCAGTTACCCCTCCCCTCGAGGGTACGAGCAGTACTTC
TRBV2	.	.	TRBJ2-7	15	CASSAIVISSYEQYF	TGTGCCAGCAGCGCCATTGTTATTAGCTCCTACGAGCAGTACTTC
TRBV19	.	once	TRBJ1-1	14	CASPVQDSNTEAFF	TGTGCCAGTCCCGTTCAAGACTCGAACACTGAAGCTTTCTTT
TRBV9	.	once	TRBJ1-5	14	CASSLGGDNQPQHF	TGTGCCAGCAGCCTAGGGGGAGATAATCAGCCCCAGCATTTT
TRBV5-8	.	few	TRBJ2-5	14	CASSPQVLQETQYF	TGTGCCAGCAGCCCCCAGGTGCTCCAAGAGACCCAGTACTTC
TRBV28	.	.	TRBJ2-1	16	CASSLSGPAYPPEQFF	TGTGCCAGCAGTTTATCGGGTCCGGCGTACCCCCCTGAGCAGTTCTTC
TRBV19	TRBD2	.	TRBJ2-3	18	CASSTGLAGGGRTDTQYF	TGTGCCAGTAGTACCGGACTAGCGGGAGGGGGACGCACAGATACGCAGTATTTT
TRBV7-6	TRBD1	.	TRBJ1-2	18	CASSTSSGTGALNYGYTF	TGTGCCAGCAGCACGAGCTCCGGGACAGGGGCCCTGAACTATGGCTACACCTTC